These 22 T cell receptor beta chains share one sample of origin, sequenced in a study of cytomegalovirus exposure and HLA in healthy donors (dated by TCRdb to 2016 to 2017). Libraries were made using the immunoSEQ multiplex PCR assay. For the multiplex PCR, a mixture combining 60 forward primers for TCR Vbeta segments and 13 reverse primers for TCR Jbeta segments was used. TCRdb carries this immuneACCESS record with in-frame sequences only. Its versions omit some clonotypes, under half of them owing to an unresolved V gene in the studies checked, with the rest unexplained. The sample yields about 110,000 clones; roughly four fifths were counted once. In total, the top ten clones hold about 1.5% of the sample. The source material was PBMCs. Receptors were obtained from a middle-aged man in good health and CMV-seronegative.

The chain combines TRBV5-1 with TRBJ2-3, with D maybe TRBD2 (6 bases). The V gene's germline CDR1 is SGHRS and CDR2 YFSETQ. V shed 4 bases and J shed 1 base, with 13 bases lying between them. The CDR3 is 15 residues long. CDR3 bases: TGCGCCAGCAGCCCCACGGGGGTGGGCACAGATACGCAGTATTTT. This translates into CASSPTGVGTDTQYF.

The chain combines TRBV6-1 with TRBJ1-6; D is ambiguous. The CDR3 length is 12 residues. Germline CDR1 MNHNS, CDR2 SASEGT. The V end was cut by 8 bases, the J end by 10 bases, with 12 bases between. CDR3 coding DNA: TGTGCCAGCGCGACACGACCATCACCCCTCCACTTT. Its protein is CASATRPSPLHF.

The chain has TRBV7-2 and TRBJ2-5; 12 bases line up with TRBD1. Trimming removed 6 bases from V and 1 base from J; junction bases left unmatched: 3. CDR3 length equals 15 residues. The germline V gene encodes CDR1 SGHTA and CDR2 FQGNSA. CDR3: CASRRGQGAQETQYF. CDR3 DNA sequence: TGTGCCAGCAGACGGGGACAGGGGGCCCAAGAGACCCAGTACTTC.

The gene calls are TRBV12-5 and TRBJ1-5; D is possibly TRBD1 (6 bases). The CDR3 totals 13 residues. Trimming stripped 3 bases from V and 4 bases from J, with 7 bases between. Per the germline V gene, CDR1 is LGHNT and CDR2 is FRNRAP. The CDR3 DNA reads TGTGCTAGTGGTTTCGACAGGAATCAGCCCCAGCATTTT. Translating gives CASGFDRNQPQHF. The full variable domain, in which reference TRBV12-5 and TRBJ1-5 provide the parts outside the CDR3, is DARVTQTPRHKVTEMGQEVTMRCQPILGHNTVFWYRQTMMQGLELLAYFRNRAPLDDSGMPKDRFSAEMPDATLATLKIQPSEPRDSAVYFCASGFDRNQPQHFGDGTRLSIL.

The CDR3 bases are TGTGCCAGCTCACCTACCAGTACGGCTTTAGGAGATAATTCACCCCTCCACTTT. Its protein is CASSPTSTALGDNSPLHF. The chain combines TRBV18 with TRBJ1-6, with no clear D. Deletions cut 3 bases from V and 5 bases from J, with 20 bases between. Germline-derived CDR1 and CDR2 are KGHSH and LQKENI. This CDR3 spans 18 amino acids.

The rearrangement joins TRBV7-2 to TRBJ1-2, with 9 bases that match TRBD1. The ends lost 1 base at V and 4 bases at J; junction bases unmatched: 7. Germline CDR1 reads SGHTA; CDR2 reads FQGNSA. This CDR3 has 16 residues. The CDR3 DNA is TGTGCCAGCAGCTTAGAAAGCGACAGGGGGATCTATGGCTACACCTTC. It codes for CASSLESDRGIYGYTF.

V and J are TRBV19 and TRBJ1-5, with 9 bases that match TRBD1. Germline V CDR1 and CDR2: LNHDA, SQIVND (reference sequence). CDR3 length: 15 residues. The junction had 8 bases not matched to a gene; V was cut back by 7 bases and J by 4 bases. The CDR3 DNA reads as TGTGCCAGTACCCTGGGACAGGGAGAAAATCAGCCCCAGCATTTT. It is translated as CASTLGQGENQPQHF.

The CDR3 protein is CASSLVGAYGESSYNEQFF. The DNA for the CDR3 is TGCGCCAGCAGCTTGGTAGGGGCTTATGGCGAGAGCTCCTACAATGAGCAGTTCTTC. The chain links TRBV5-1 to TRBJ2-1, with D possibly being TRBD1 (5 bases). V lost 0 bases to trimming and J lost 0 bases, with 19 bases between them. The CDR3 loop spans 19 amino acids. Germline lookup yields CDR1 SGHRS and CDR2 YFSETQ.

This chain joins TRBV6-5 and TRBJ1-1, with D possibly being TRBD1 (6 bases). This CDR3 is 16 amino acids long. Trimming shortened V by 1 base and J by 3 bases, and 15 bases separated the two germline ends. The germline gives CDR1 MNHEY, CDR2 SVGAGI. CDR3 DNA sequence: TGTGCCAGCAGTTACTTCCTCGGGGGGGGCTACACTGAAGCTTTCTTT. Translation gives CASSYFLGGGYTEAFF.

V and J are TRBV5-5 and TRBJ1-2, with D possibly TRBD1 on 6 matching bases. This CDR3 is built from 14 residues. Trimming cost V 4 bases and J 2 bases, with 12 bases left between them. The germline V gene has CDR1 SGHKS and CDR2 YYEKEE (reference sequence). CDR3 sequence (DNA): TGTGCCAGCAGCCCAGGACAGTTAAACTATGGCTACACCTTC. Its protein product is CASSPGQLNYGYTF.

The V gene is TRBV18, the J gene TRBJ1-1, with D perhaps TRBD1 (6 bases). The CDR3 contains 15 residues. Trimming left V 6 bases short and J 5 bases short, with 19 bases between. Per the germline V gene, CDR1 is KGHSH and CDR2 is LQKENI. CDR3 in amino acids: CASSSWTVVSTEAFF. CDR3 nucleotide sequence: TGTGCCAGCTCCTCATGGACAGTCGTGTCGACTGAAGCTTTCTTT. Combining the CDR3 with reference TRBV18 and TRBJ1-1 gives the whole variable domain NAGVMQNPRHLVRRRGQEARLRCSPMKGHSHVYWYRQLPEEGLKFMVYLQKENIIDESGMPKERFSAEFPKEGPSILRIQQVVRGDSAAYFCASSSWTVVSTEAFFGQGTRLTVV.

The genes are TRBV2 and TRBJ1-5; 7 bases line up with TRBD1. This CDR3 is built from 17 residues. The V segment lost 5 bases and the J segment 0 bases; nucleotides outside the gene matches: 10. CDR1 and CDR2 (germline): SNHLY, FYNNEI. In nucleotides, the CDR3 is TGTGCCAGCAGTAAAGGACAGGTCTTCTATAGCAATCAGCCCCAGCATTTT. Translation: CASSKGQVFYSNQPQHF.

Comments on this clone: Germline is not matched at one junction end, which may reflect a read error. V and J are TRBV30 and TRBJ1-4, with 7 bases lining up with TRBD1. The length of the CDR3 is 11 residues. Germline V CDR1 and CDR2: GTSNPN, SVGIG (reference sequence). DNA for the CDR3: TGTGCCTGGAGTGTAGGGGGCGAGGTTTCCTTT. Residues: CAWSVGGEVSF.

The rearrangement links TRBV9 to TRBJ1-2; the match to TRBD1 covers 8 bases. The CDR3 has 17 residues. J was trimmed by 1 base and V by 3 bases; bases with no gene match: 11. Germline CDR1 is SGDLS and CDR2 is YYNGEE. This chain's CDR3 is CASSDDRGYHINYGYTF. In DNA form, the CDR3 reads TGTGCCAGCAGCGATGACAGGGGATATCATATTAACTATGGCTACACCTTC.

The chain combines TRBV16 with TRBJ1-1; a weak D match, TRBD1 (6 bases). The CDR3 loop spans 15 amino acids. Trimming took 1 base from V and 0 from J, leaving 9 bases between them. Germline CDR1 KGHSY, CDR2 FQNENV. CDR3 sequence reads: CASSQFTGLNTEAFF. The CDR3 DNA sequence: TGTGCCAGCAGCCAATTCACAGGGTTGAACACTGAAGCTTTCTTT. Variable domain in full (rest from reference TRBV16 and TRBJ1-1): GEEVAQTPKHLVRGEGQKAKLYCAPIKGHSYVFWYQQVLKNEFKFLISFQNENVFDETGMPKERFSAKCLPNSPCSLEIQATKLEDSAVYFCASSQFTGLNTEAFFGQGTRLTVV.

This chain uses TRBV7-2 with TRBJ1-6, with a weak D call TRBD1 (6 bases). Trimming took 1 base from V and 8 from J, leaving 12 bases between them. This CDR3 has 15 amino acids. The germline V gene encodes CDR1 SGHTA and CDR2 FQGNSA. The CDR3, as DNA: TGTGCCAGCAGCTTAGAAGGGGGTTACGATTCACCCCTCCACTTT. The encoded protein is CASSLEGGYDSPLHF.

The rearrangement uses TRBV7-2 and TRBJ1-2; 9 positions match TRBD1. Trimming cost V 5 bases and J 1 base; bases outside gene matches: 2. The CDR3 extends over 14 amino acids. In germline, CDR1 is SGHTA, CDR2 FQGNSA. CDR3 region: CASSRQGGNYGYTF. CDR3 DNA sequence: TGTGCCAGCAGCCGACAGGGGGGTAACTATGGCTACACCTTC.

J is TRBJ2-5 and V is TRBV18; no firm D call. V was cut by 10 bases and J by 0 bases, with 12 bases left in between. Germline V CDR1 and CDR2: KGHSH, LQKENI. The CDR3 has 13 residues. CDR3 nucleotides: TGTGCCACCACACCCGGGTACCAAGAGACCCAGTACTTC. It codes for CATTPGYQETQYF.

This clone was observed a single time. The CDR3 is CASSQTGQGDQPQHF. The CDR3 DNA reads as TGTGCCAGCAGCCAAACCGGACAGGGGGATCAGCCCCAGCATTTT. The V gene is TRBV4-2, the J gene TRBJ1-5; 10 positions match TRBD1. The V gene end was trimmed by 2 bases and the J gene end by 5 bases; junction bases not matched to a gene: 3. From germline, CDR1 is LGHNA and CDR2 YNFKEQ. The CDR3 contains 15 residues.

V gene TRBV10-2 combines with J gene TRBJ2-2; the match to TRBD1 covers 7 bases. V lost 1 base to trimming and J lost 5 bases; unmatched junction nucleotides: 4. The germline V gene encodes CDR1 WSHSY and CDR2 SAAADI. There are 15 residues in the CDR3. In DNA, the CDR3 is TGCGCCAGCAGTGAGTGGGACAGATCTACCGGGGAGCTGTTTTTT. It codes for CASSEWDRSTGELFF.

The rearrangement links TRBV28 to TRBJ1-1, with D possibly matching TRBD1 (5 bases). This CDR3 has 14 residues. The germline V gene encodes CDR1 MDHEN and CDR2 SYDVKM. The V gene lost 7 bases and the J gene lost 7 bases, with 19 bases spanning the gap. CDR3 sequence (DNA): TGTGCCAGCATTCCGCAGGGTGGCGAAGATGAAGCTTTCTTT. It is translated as CASIPQGGEDEAFF.

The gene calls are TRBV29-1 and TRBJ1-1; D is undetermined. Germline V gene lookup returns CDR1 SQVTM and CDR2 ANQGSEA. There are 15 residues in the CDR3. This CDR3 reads CEVSAAHGVNTEAFF. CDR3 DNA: TGCGAGGTATCGGCGGCACATGGTGTGAACACTGAAGCTTTCTTT.